This TCR beta chain originates from a study of blood T cell repertoires in COVID-19. Study as a whole: COVID-19 samples from acute and convalescent phases originated in the United States, Italy and Spain. The analysed material was cDNA or gDNA that came from T cells, B-cell-depleted T cells, or PBMCs.

Clones were sequenced by immunoSEQ multiplex PCR, and TCRdb holds only the in-frame ones, with some missing. The data hold tens of thousands of clones, with around 87% observed a single time. The table lists this clone with a count of one. Germline CDR1 LGHDT, CDR2 YNNKEL (reference sequence). Deletions cut 4 bases from V and 4 bases from J, with 10 bases between. CDR3 length: 14 residues. This clonotype originated in a middle-aged man with acute or convalescent COVID-19. What was sequenced was peripheral blood. The rearrangement links TRBV3-1 (or the pseudogene TRBV3-2) to TRBJ2-2; D possibly corresponds to TRBD2 (7 bases). Here the CDR3 reads CASSLGGATGELFF. The CDR3, as DNA: TGTGCCAGCAGCCTAGGGGGGGCCACCGGGGAGCTGTTTTTT.